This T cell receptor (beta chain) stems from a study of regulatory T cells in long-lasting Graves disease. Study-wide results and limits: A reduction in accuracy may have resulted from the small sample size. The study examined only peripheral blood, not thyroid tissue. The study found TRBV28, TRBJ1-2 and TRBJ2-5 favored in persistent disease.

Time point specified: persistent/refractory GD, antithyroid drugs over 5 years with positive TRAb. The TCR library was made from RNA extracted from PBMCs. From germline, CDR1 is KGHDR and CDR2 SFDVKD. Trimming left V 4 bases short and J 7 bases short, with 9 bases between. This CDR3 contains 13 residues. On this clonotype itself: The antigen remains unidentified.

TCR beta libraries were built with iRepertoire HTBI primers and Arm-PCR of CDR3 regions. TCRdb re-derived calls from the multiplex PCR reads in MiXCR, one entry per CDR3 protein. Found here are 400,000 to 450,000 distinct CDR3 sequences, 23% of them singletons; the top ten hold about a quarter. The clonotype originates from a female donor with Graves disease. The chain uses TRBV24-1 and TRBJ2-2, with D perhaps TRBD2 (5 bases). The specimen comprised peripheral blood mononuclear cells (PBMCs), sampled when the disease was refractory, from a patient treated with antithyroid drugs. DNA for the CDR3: TGTGCCACCAGTGAAGTAGCGTTCGGGGAGCTGTTTTTT. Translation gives CATSEVAFGELFF.